This T cell receptor delta chain came from a study of γδ T cells in repeated Plasmodium falciparum infection. Study details: Age- and gender-matched Australian children served as comparison for malaria-exposed Malian children. Study-level points and caveats: Compared with Australian children, Malian Vdelta2-negative repertoires seemed more clonal, less diverse, less shared.

Vgamma9/Vdelta2+ and Vdelta2-negative gammadelta T cells were flow-sorted from PBMC for bulk sequencing. Both TRG and TRD chains were sequenced from each sorted sample. TCRdb reanalysed the multiplex PCR reads via CATT. The sample includes 50,000 to 65,000 delta-chain clones, 1.7% of them seen just once. The germline V gene has CDR1 TSWWSYY and CDR2 QGS. This CDR3 region has 20 residues. This clone has a handful of counts. What it binds is not known. The TCRdb protein, from a much larger clone, departs from this DNA's translation at residue 16, likely by read error; the protein shown derives from the DNA.

V usage is TRDV1 and J usage is TRDJ1; D not certain. No J gene was available from TCRdb, and it was assigned here by a germline match of the DNA. Sequencing was performed on gamma-delta T cells from blood. This TCR was recovered from a pool of human donors (malaria-infected and uninfected, not separated). CDR3 loop: CALGGKRVPPGVMYTGKLIF. The CDR3 DNA sequence: TGTGCTCTTGGGGGCAAACGAGTCCCCCCCGGGGTGATGTACACCGGTAAACTCATCTTT.